This T cell receptor beta chain was obtained from a study of T-cell memory formation after mild COVID-19. The CDR3 runs to 13 residues. With 6 bases removed from V and 0 bases from J, the gap between germline ends came to 8 bases. CDR1 is KGHSH, CDR2 LQKENI, per germline. MiXCR was run by TCRdb on the 5' RACE reads, yielding one entry per CDR3 protein. The table includes 340,000 or so distinct CDR3 sequences, over 10% detected once. Study results and caveats: Pre-infection memory showed some responding clones, and this suggested that cross-reactive memory joined.

In this sample, this clonotype turned up a few times. What it recognizes is unknown. The J gene is TRBJ2-5, the V gene TRBV18; D gene uncertain. What was sequenced was PBMCs or a T cell subset sorted from them (not recorded which). The receptor comes from a young man who had mild COVID-19 (a few samples of this study predate the infection). Cell type and time point are not known. The CDR3 DNA sequence: TGTGCCAGCTCCGTTGGAGACCAAGAGACCCAGTACTTC. Its protein is CASSVGDQETQYF.